The source of this T cell receptor beta chain is a study of cytomegalovirus exposure and HLA in healthy donors. Study-wide results and limits: In vitro work confirmed that a few CMV-associated chains recognize CMV antigens. Many donors carried some public TCRs, although rarity characterized most TCR sequences.

Germline trimming cut 4 bases from V and 7 bases from J; bases unmatched to any gene: 10. Germline V CDR1 and CDR2: MDHEN, SYDVKM. The CDR3 is 15 amino acids. Concerning this clone: Its antigen remains unidentified.

Primers included in the PCR were 60 Vbeta and 13 Jbeta primers. Sequencing was performed with immunoSEQ multiplex PCR; in TCRdb, only in-frame clones are kept and a portion is missing. The sample records roughly 130,000 clones, around 80% being singletons. The specimen sequenced was PBMCs. The chain uses TRBV28 and TRBJ1-1; 9 nucleotides agree with TRBD1. The TCR was taken from a man younger than 45 in good health and CMV-seronegative. The CDR3 DNA follows: TGTGCCAGCAGTTCCGGGGGACAGGGTGGGGGTGAAGCTTTCTTT. Residues: CASSSGGQGGGEAFF.